This T cell receptor beta chain was profiled in a study of T cells in Graves' hyperthyroidism and ophthalmopathy. About the research overall: Before treatment of any kind, peripheral blood was taken at initial diagnosis.

The diagnostic basis comprised clinical symptoms, serum thyroxine and TRAb, thyroid ultrasound and orbital computed tomography. It was RNA transcripts that yielded the amplified TCR beta CDR3 regions. A set of HTBI primers served as the primers for a first-round RT-PCR of the TCR CDR3. TCRdb reprocessed the multiplex PCR reads with MiXCR, giving one entry per CDR3 protein. The table records roughly 500,000 distinct CDR3 sequences, approximately 25% of them present only once. The V end lost 4 bases, the J end lost 4 bases, and 13 bases lay between the germline ends. From germline, CDR1 is MNHNS and CDR2 SASEGT. The CDR3 spans 14 residues.

J is TRBJ1-2 and V is TRBV6-1; no clear D. Input material: blood. This clonotype originated in a woman aged 25 to 39 with Graves' ophthalmopathy. As DNA, the CDR3 is TGTGCCAGCAGTGGCTCCGTGGGAATCTATGGCTACACCTTC. It encodes CASSGSVGIYGYTF.